The entry below gives a single T cell receptor (beta chain) sequence along with its context. What it binds is not known. This sample was included in a study of shared clonotypes between healthy human individuals. Broader study findings: Shared clonotypes: 4.5% to 5% naive CD4, approximately 3.4% naive CD8, roughly 2.4% memory CD4, under 0.45% memory CD8.

200 ng DNA, approximately 30,000 T cell genomes, went into each sorted-subset replicate PCR. Generated by immunoSEQ multiplex PCR, the TCRdb table keeps only in-frame clones and is missing some. This repertoire shows roughly 1,500,000 clones, just under 99% found once; its top ten account for roughly 0.35%. CDR1 and CDR2 (germline): LNHDA, SQIVND (reference sequence). The CDR3 totals 14 residues. The ends lost 6 bases at V and 4 bases at J; junction bases unmatched: 9. The sequenced material came from naive CD4+ T cells sorted from blood. The subset denotes: CD45RA+ positively selected. The source is a man aged 25 to 40 in good health. The J gene is TRBJ2-7, the V gene TRBV19; 7 nucleotides align to TRBD2. The DNA of the CDR3 is TGTGCCAGTAGCCCGCAGGGCGGGGGTTACGAGCAGTACTTC. As protein: CASSPQGGGYEQYF. Combining the CDR3 with reference TRBV19 and TRBJ2-7 gives the whole variable domain DGGITQSPKYLFRKEGQNVTLSCEQNLNHDAMYWYRQDPGQGLRLIYYSQIVNDFQKGDIAEGYSVSREKKESFPLTVTSAQKNPTAFYLCASSPQGGGYEQYFGPGTRLTVT.